The present TCR beta chain was sequenced within a study of ipilimumab plus nivolumab after autologous stem cell transplantation. Trimming removed 4 bases from V and 8 bases from J, with 8 bases in between. Germline lookup yields CDR1 MDHEN and CDR2 SYDVKM. The CDR3 is 11 amino acids. The data were produced by immunoSEQ multiplex PCR, yet TCRdb's version contains in-frame clones alone and is incomplete. The top ten hold approximately 0.8% of the sample, which has roughly 43,000 clones, around nine tenths seen once. The source material was PBMCs, sampled in a trial of ipilimumab plus nivolumab as post-transplant consolidation. The clonotype comes from a male donor with multiple myeloma. This chain links TRBV28 with TRBJ1-2; D is possibly TRBD1 (5 bases). The DNA for the CDR3 is TGTGCCAGCAGTTGGGGGTCCGGCTACACCTTC. Protein sequence: CASSWGSGYTF.